Following are 29 T cell receptor beta chains from one sample sequenced in a study of blood T cell repertoires in COVID-19. The table came from immunoSEQ multiplex PCR; TCRdb's copy has only in-frame clones and leaves some out. Here the sample spans hundreds of thousands of clones, approximately 85% being singletons. The sample consisted of peripheral blood. The receptor set was obtained from a man aged 50 to 59 with COVID-19, enrolled during active disease.

This chain connects TRBV5-1 to TRBJ1-1; no reliable D call. Trimming removed 1 base at V and 5 bases at J, with 6 bases between. CDR3 length equals 12 residues. Germline CDR1 SGHRS, CDR2 YFSETQ. The CDR3 region is CASSLRGTEAFF. In DNA, the CDR3 is TGCGCCAGCAGCTTGCGAGGAACTGAAGCTTTCTTT.

V is TRBV5-4 and J is TRBJ1-1, with 8 nucleotides matching TRBD1. The V segment lost 3 bases and the J segment 6 bases; nucleotides outside the gene matches: 1. CDR1 is SGHNT and CDR2 is YYREEE in the germline V gene (reference sequence). The CDR3 is 12 amino acids. The chain's CDR3 is CASSSRGPEAFF. CDR3 DNA sequence: TGTGCCAGCAGCTCCAGGGGGCCTGAAGCTTTCTTT.

About this clone: Other nucleotide sequences in the sample specify the same CDR3. The rearrangement links TRBV7-2 to TRBJ2-5; D possibly corresponds to TRBD1 (5 bases). V dropped 1 base and J dropped 1 base, with 7 bases sitting between them. The CDR3 is 14 amino acids. CDR1 is SGHTA and CDR2 is FQGNSA in the germline V gene. CDR3 sequence reads: CASSLGGLQETQYF. In nucleotides, the CDR3 is TGTGCCAGCAGCTTAGGGGGCCTCCAAGAGACCCAGTACTTC. Filled out from reference TRBV7-2 and TRBJ2-5, the complete variable domain reads GAGVSQSPSNKVTEKGKDVELRCDPISGHTALYWYRQSLGQGLEFLIYFQGNSAPDKSGLPSDRFSAERTGGSVSTLTIQRTQQEDSAVYLCASSLGGLQETQYFGPGTRLLVL.

This chain links TRBV3-1 (or the pseudogene TRBV3-2) with TRBJ2-2; 11 bases align to TRBD1. Germline CDR1 and CDR2: LGHDT and YNNKEL (reference sequence). V was pared by 5 bases and J by 5 bases, with 10 bases of the junction left unmatched. The CDR3 runs to 17 residues. This CDR3 reads CASSSPGTGGWTGELFF. The CDR3 DNA follows: TGTGCCAGCAGCTCCCCCGGGACAGGGGGGTGGACCGGGGAGCTGTTTTTT.

V usage is TRBV5-5 and J usage is TRBJ2-3; TRBD1 agrees at 9 bases. Germline CDR1 reads SGHKS; CDR2 reads YYEKEE (reference sequence). This CDR3 spans 16 amino acids. Trimming took 3 bases from V and 4 from J; bases not matched to a gene: 9. CDR3 DNA sequence: TGTGCCAGCAGCTCCCCGGGACAGGGACTCGCAGATACGCAGTATTTT. Amino acid sequence: CASSSPGQGLADTQYF.

J is TRBJ2-1 and V is TRBV6-5; 12 bases line up with TRBD2. Germline CDR1 and CDR2: MNHEY and SVGAGI. Losses at the gene ends were 2 bases for V and 2 bases for J; bases not matched to a gene: 1. The CDR3 runs to 16 residues. The CDR3 here is CASSYRTSGTYNEQFF. Written as DNA, the CDR3 is TGTGCCAGCAGTTACCGGACTAGCGGGACCTACAATGAGCAGTTCTTC.

This rearrangement joins TRBV9 to TRBJ1-2; 12 bases are a match to TRBD1. The CDR3 spans 17 residues. After removal of 0 bases from V and 7 bases from J, the junction contained 10 bases not matched to a gene. Germline loops: CDR1 SGDLS, CDR2 YYNGEE. The CDR3 DNA follows: TGTGCCAGCAGCGTAGGACCCCGGGACAGGGGGCGCGCTGGCTACACCTTC. This sequence encodes CASSVGPRDRGRAGYTF.

This rearrangement joins TRBV29-1 to TRBJ2-7; 11 bases line up with TRBD1. CDR1 and CDR2 (germline): SQVTM, ANQGSEA. J was trimmed by 4 bases and V by 3 bases; bases with no gene match: 5. The CDR3 sequence is 14 residues long. CDR3: CSVDRGTGGYEQYF. The CDR3, as DNA: TGCAGCGTTGATAGGGGGACAGGGGGATACGAGCAGTACTTC.

The V and J genes are TRBV19 and TRBJ2-2; the match to TRBD1 covers 10 bases. The V gene end was trimmed by 2 bases and the J gene end by 10 bases; junction bases not matched to a gene: 16. CDR3 size: 18 residues. Germline V gene sequence: CDR1 LNHDA, CDR2 SQIVND (reference sequence). The DNA of the CDR3 is TGTGCCAGTAGTATAAGGGCTCCCGACAGGGGGCGTGGACCGGAGCTGTTTTTT. Its protein is CASSIRAPDRGRGPELFF.

A remark on this clone: The junction departs from the called germline gene at one end, perhaps through a read error. The genes are TRBV4-1 and TRBJ1-6; D possibly corresponds to TRBD1 (5 bases). Germline V lookup: CDR1 MGHRA, CDR2 YSYEKL. The length of the CDR3 is 17 residues. The CDR3 DNA follows: TGCGCCAGCAGTCAAGATCTGGGGCGACTCTATAATTCACCCCTCCACTTT. This encodes CASSQDLGRLYNSPLHF.

The chain is built from TRBV6-2 or TRBV6-3 and TRBJ2-1; D perhaps matches TRBD2 (6 bases). The V gene's germline CDR1 is MNHEY and CDR2 SVGEGT. This CDR3 is 12 amino acids long. Trimming took off 6 bases at V and 8 bases at J, with 11 bases between the two ends. The DNA for the CDR3 is TGTGCCAGCAGCCGTCGCGGGGATGAGCAGTTCTTC. As protein: CASSRRGDEQFF.

The chain recombines TRBV7-2 with TRBJ1-2, with D maybe TRBD1 (6 bases). V lost 1 base and J lost 0, with 9 bases in between. CDR1 is SGHTA and CDR2 is FQGNSA in the germline V gene. This CDR3 is built from 15 residues. The CDR3 loop reads CASSLGGGTNYGYTF. In DNA, the CDR3 is TGTGCCAGCAGCTTAGGAGGGGGAACTAACTATGGCTACACCTTC.

The chain carries TRBV11-3 and TRBJ2-3; 8 bases are shared with TRBD1. In germline, CDR1 is SGHNT, CDR2 YENEEA. With V trimmed by 1 base and J by 0 bases, 6 bases remained unmatched. This CDR3 region has 17 residues. In nucleotides, the CDR3 is TGTGCCAGCAGCTTAGGTCAGACAGGGGTGAGCACAGATACGCAGTATTTT. Its protein is CASSLGQTGVSTDTQYF.

V gene TRBV2 combines with J gene TRBJ2-2; 12 bases fit TRBD2. There are 17 residues in the CDR3. With 2 bases clipped from V and 7 bases from J, the junction kept 8 bases outside the gene matches. The germline V gene encodes CDR1 SNHLY and CDR2 FYNNEI. The CDR3 region is CASSERASGGANGELFF. CDR3 nucleotide sequence: TGTGCCAGCAGTGAACGGGCTAGCGGGGGGGCGAACGGGGAGCTGTTTTTT.

The chain uses TRBV7-8 and TRBJ2-2; TRBD1 matches at 9 bases. Germline CDR1 reads SGHVS; CDR2 reads FQNEAQ. The length of the CDR3 is 14 residues. V dropped 6 bases and J dropped 4; count of bases not matched to a gene: 3. Written as DNA, the CDR3 is TGTGCCAGCAGACAGGGGGCGATCACCGGGGAGCTGTTTTTT. Protein sequence: CASRQGAITGELFF.

The chain couples TRBV5-1 to TRBJ1-6, with 8 bases fitting TRBD1. This CDR3 has 16 amino acids. Germline CDR1 SGHRS, CDR2 YFSETQ. Germline trimming cut 3 bases from V and 3 bases from J; bases unmatched to any gene: 5. The DNA for the CDR3 is TGCGCCAGCAGCTCGCATGGGACAGGCTATAATTCACCCCTCCACTTT. This translates into CASSSHGTGYNSPLHF.

V and J are TRBV2 and TRBJ1-2, with no clear D. The CDR3 totals 15 residues. CDR1 is SNHLY and CDR2 is FYNNEI in the germline V gene. Trimming shortened V by 7 bases and J by 3 bases, and 18 bases separated the two germline ends. CDR3 amino acids: CASNKGGLLYYGYTF. CDR3 nucleotides: TGTGCCAGCAATAAGGGAGGGTTACTTTACTATGGCTACACCTTC.

The gene calls are TRBV29-1 and TRBJ2-1, with 11 bases that match TRBD2. The CDR3 runs 14 residues. The J segment lost 8 bases and the V segment lost 2 bases, leaving 5 bases of the junction unmatched. CDR1 is SQVTM and CDR2 is ANQGSEA in the germline V gene. Here the CDR3 reads CSVERLAGRHEQFF. DNA for the CDR3: TGCAGCGTTGAAAGACTAGCGGGGAGGCATGAGCAGTTCTTC.

The CDR3 here is CASRYTSGGYNEQFF. CDR3 DNA sequence: TGTGCCAGCAGGTATACTAGCGGGGGATACAATGAGCAGTTCTTC. The rearrangement links TRBV7-9 to TRBJ2-1; 11 nucleotides match TRBD2. Trimming cost V 6 bases and J 4 bases; bases outside gene matches: 5. This CDR3 contains 15 residues. Germline CDR1 reads SEHNR; CDR2 reads FQNEAQ (reference sequence).

The chain couples TRBV3-1 (or the pseudogene TRBV3-2) to TRBJ1-2, with D hard to call. The CDR3 runs to 15 residues. The germline gives CDR1 LGHDT, CDR2 YNNKEL (reference sequence). Trimming left V 0 bases short and J 5 bases short, with 13 bases between. CDR3 region: CASSQDLVSSYGYTF. DNA for the CDR3: TGTGCCAGCAGCCAAGATCTCGTTAGTTCATATGGCTACACCTTC.

CDR3 sequence reads: CATSDFGVAVRDTQYF. CDR3 coding DNA: TGTGCCACCAGTGATTTTGGGGTAGCGGTTAGGGATACGCAGTATTTT. The chain uses TRBV24-1 and TRBJ2-3; a possible D gene is TRBD2 (6 bases). Germline V gene data show CDR1 as KGHDR and CDR2 as SFDVKD. The CDR3 spans 16 residues. The ends were cut back, 1 base at V and 6 bases at J, with 16 bases in the middle.

The rearrangement joins TRBV3-1 (or the pseudogene TRBV3-2) to TRBJ2-3; maybe TRBD1 (5 bases). This CDR3 contains 15 residues. Germline CDR1 reads LGHDT; CDR2 reads YNNKEL (reference sequence). Between the trimmed V and J ends, which lost 8 bases and 1 base, there was a span of 16 bases. CDR3 loop: CASRRSGAGTDTQYF. CDR3 nucleotide sequence: TGTGCCAGCCGGAGATCTGGGGCTGGCACAGATACGCAGTATTTT.

The chain carries TRBV7-9 and TRBJ1-2, with a weak D call TRBD1 (5 bases). CDR3 length equals 14 residues. Germline V CDR1 and CDR2: SEHNR, FQNEAQ (reference sequence). V was cut by 0 bases and J by 7 bases, with 12 bases left in between. The CDR3 here is CASSLAQTVSGYTF. The CDR3, as DNA: TGTGCCAGCAGCTTAGCGCAGACAGTGTCTGGCTACACCTTC.

CDR3 sequence reads: CAISESGGDGNTIYF. The CDR3, as DNA: TGTGCCATCAGTGAGTCAGGGGGAGACGGAAACACCATATATTTT. The V call is TRBV10-3, the J call TRBJ1-3; tentatively, D is TRBD1 (6 bases). V gave up 0 bases and J gave up 4 bases, with 10 bases separating them. Germline V gene sequence: CDR1 ENHRY, CDR2 SYGVKD. The CDR3 runs to 15 residues.

CDR3 residues: CASSEALLGGEETQYF. CDR3 sequence (DNA): TGTGCCAGCAGTGAAGCGCTTCTCGGTGGTGAAGAGACCCAGTACTTC. The chain couples TRBV2 to TRBJ2-5; D gene uncertain. CDR1 is SNHLY and CDR2 is FYNNEI in the germline V gene. CDR3 length equals 16 residues. V lost 0 bases, J lost 3 bases, and 14 bases lay in between.

The J gene is TRBJ2-3, the V gene TRBV30; D perhaps matches TRBD2 (6 bases). Deletions cut 0 bases from V and 2 bases from J, with 15 bases between. Germline V gene data show CDR1 as GTSNPN and CDR2 as SVGIG (reference sequence). The CDR3 is made up of 16 amino acids. CDR3 coding DNA: TGTGCCTGGAGTGTTGGCGGGGCCCAATACACAGATACGCAGTATTTT. The encoded protein is CAWSVGGAQYTDTQYF.

The V and J genes are TRBV30 and TRBJ1-5; no clear D. The CDR3 length is 14 residues. V was clipped by 5 bases and J by 0 bases, with 11 bases between them. Germline CDR1 GTSNPN, CDR2 SVGIG (reference sequence). The CDR3 is CAWGWGDSNQPQHF. In nucleotides, the CDR3 is TGTGCCTGGGGTTGGGGAGATAGCAATCAGCCCCAGCATTTT.

This clone was seen only a few times. The V gene is TRBV2, the J gene TRBJ2-1, with 9 bases matching TRBD1. Per germline, CDR1 SNHLY and CDR2 FYNNEI. The CDR3 has 17 residues. Losses at the gene ends were 2 bases for V and 8 bases for J; bases not matched to a gene: 13. CDR3 bases: TGTGCCAGCAGTGAAACAACGGAGGGACAGGGTTTCGATGAGCAGTTCTTC. Translated, it gives CASSETTEGQGFDEQFF.

This clone was seen ten or more times. The J gene is TRBJ2-7, the V gene TRBV28; 8 nucleotides match TRBD2. The CDR3 extends over 16 amino acids. Germline-derived CDR1 and CDR2 are MDHEN and SYDVKM. V lost 2 bases and J lost 6; bases outside the gene matches: 12. CDR3: CASSLGSAGGPSEQYF. CDR3 nucleotides: TGTGCCAGCAGTTTAGGGTCGGCGGGGGGCCCCTCCGAGCAGTACTTC.